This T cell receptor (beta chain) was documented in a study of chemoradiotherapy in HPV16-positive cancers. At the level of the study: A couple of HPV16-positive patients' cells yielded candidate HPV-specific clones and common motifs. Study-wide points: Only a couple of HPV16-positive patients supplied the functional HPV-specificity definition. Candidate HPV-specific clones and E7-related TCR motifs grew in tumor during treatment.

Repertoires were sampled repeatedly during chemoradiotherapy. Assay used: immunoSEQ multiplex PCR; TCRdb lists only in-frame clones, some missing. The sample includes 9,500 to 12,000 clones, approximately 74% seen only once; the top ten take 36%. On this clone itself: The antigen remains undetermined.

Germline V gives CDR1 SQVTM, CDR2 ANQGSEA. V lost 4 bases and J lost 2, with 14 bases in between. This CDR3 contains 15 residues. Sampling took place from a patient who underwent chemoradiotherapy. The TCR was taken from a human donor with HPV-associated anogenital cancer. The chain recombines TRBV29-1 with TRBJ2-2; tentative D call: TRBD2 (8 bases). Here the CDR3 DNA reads TGCAGCGTTGTAGCGGGACAGACCAACACCGGGGAGCTGTTTTTT. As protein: CSVVAGQTNTGELFF.